This record concerns one T cell receptor (beta chain) sequence. What it recognizes is unknown. The sample belongs to a study of T cell responses to AZD1222 COVID-19 vaccine. Study-wide points: Vaccine-associated CD4 TCRs spanned spike, dominant at 160-218 and 743-854. Unmutated variant regions reportedly attract nearly half of all spike-specific TCRs.

The study pooled second doses at about 4 or about 12 weeks. In germline, CDR1 is LGHDT, CDR2 YNNKEL (reference sequence). J gave up 8 bases and V 4 bases, and 14 bases lay outside the gene matches. This CDR3 spans 17 amino acids. Assay used: immunoSEQ multiplex PCR; TCRdb lists only in-frame clones, some missing. The profile shows approximately 170,000 clones, around 90% of them singletons. The input for sequencing was peripheral blood, taken 28 days after the second AZD1222 dose. The chain recombines TRBV3-1 (or the pseudogene TRBV3-2) with TRBJ1-6, with 7 bases that match TRBD1. This clonotype originated in an adult who received the AZD1222 COVID-19 vaccine. The CDR3 reads CASSRLITGAGDSPLHF. As DNA, the CDR3 is TGTGCCAGCAGCCGACTTATAACAGGGGCCGGGGATTCACCCCTCCACTTT.